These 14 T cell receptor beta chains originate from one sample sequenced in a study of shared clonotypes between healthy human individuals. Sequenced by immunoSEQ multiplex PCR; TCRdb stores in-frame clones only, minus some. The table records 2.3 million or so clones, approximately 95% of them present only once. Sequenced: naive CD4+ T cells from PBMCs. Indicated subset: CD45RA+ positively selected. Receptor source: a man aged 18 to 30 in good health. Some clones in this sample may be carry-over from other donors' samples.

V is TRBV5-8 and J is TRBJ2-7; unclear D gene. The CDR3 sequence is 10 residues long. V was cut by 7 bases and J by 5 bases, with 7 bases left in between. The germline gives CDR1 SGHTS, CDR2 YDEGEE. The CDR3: CASVGNEQYF. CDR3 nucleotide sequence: TGTGCCAGCGTGGGGAACGAGCAGTACTTC.

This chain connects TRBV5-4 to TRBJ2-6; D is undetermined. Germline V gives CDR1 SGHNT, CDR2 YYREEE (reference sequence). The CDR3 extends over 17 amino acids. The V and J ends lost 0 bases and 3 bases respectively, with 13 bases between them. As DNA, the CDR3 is TGTGCCAGCAGCTTGGCCGGCGGAAGGCGTGGGGCCAACGTCCTGACTTTC. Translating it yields CASSLAGGRRGANVLTF.

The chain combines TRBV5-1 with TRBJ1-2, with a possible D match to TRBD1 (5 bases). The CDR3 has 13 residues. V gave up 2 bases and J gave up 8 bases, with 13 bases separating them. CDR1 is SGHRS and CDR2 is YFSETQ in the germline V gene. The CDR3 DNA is TGCGCCAGCAGCTTCCCAGGGTCATACGGCTACACCTTC. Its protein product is CASSFPGSYGYTF.

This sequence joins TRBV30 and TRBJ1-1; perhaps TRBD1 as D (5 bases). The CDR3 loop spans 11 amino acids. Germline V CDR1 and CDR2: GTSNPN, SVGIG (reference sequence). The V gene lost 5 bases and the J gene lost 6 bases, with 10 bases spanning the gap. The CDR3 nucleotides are TGTGCCTGGGGGGAGGGGTCTGAAGCTTTCTTT. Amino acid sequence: CAWGEGSEAFF.

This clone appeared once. The CDR3 protein is CAWAQGANTEAFF. CDR3 nucleotide sequence: TGTGCCTGGGCTCAGGGGGCGAACACTGAAGCTTTCTTT. The V and J genes are TRBV30 and TRBJ1-1; 8 bases are a match to TRBD1. CDR3 size: 13 residues. The V gene's germline CDR1 is GTSNPN and CDR2 SVGIG (reference sequence). V shed 5 bases, J shed 1 base, and the junction held 3 bases outside the gene matches. Supplemented by reference TRBV30 and TRBJ1-1, the full variable domain reads SQTIHQWPATLVQPVGSPLSLECTVEGTSNPNLYWYRQAAGRGLQLLFYSVGIGQISSEVPQNLSASRPQDRQFILSSKKLLLSDSGFYLCAWAQGANTEAFFGQGTRLTVV.

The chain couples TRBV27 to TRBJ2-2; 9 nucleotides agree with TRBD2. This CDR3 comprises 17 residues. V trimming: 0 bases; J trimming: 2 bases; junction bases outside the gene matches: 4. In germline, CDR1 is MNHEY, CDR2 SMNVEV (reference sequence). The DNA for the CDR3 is TGTGCCAGCAGTTTATCCCTAGCGGGACTTAACACCGGGGAGCTGTTTTTT. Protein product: CASSLSLAGLNTGELFF.

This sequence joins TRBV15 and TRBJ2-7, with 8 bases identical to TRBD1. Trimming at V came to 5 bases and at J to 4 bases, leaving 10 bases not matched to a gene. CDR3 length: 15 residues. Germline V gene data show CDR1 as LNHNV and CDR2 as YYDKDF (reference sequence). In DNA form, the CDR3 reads TGTGCCACCAGCGGATGGACAGGGCCGGGATACGAGCAGTACTTC. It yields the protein CATSGWTGPGYEQYF.

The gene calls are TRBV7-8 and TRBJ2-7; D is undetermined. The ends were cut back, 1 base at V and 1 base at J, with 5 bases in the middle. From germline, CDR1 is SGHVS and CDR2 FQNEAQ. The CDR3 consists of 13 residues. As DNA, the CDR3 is TGTGCCAGCAGCTTAGTACAATCCTACGAGCAGTACTTC. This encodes CASSLVQSYEQYF.

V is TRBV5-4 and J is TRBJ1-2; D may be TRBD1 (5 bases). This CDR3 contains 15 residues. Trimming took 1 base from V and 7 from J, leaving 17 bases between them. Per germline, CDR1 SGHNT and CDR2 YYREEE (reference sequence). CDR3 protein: CASSLPGNSGRGYTF. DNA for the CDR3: TGTGCCAGCAGCTTGCCAGGGAATAGCGGGCGTGGCTACACCTTC.

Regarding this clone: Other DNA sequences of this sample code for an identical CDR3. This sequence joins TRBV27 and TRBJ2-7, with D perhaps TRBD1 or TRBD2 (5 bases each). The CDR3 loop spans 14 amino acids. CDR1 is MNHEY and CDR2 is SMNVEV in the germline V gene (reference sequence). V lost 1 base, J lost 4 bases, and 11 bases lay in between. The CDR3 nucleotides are TGTGCCAGCAGTTTATTACGGGGCGGATACGAGCAGTACTTC. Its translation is CASSLLRGGYEQYF.

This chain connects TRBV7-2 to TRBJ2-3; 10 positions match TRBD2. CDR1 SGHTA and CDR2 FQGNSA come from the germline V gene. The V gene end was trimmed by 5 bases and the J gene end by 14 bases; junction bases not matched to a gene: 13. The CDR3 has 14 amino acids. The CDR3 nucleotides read TGTGCCAGCAGCCCCCGACTTCTAGCGGGGGCCGTGTATTTT. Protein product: CASSPRLLAGAVYF.

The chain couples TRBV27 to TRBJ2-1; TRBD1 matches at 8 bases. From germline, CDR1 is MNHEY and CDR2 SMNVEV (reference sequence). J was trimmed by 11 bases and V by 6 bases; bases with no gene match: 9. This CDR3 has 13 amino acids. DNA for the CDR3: TGTGCCAGCAGCTACTTAACAGGGGGAAAGCAGTTCTTC. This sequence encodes CASSYLTGGKQFF.

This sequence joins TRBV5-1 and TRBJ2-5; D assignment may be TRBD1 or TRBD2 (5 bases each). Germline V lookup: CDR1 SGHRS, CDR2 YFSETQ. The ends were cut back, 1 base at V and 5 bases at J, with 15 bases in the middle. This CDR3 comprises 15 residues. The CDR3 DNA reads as TGCGCCAGCAGCTTGATCGGTGTGGGGGTGGAGACCCAGTACTTC. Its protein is CASSLIGVGVETQYF.

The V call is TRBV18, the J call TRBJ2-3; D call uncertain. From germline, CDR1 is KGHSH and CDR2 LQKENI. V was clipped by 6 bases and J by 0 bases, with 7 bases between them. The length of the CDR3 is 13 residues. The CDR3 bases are TGTGCCAGCTCGTTTTCTAGCACAGATACGCAGTATTTT. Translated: CASSFSSTDTQYF.